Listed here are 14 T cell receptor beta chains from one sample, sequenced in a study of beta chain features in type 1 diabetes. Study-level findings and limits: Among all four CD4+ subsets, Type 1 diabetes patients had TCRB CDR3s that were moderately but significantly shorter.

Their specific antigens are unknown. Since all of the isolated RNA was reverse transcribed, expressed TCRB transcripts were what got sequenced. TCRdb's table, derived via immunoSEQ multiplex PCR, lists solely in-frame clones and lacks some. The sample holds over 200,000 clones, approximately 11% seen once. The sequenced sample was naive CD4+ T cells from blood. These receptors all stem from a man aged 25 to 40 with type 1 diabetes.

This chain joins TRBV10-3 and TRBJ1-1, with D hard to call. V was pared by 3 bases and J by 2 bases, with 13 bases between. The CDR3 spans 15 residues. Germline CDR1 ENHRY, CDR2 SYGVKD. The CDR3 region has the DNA TGTGCCATCAGTGATACCACGAGAGGTAACACTGAAGCTTTCTTT. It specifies CAISDTTRGNTEAFF.

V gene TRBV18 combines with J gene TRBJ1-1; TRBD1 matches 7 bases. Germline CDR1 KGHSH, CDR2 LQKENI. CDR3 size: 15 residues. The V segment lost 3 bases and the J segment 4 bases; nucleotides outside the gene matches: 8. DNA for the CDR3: TGTGCCAGCTCACCCATGAGGGGGCTGAGCACTGAAGCTTTCTTT. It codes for CASSPMRGLSTEAFF.

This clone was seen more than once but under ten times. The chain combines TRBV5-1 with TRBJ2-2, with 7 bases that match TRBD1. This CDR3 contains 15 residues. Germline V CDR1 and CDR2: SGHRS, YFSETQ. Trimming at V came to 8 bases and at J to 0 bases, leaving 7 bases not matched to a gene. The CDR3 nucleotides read TGCGCCAGTGAAACAGGGGCGTCGAACACCGGGGAGCTGTTTTTT. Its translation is CASETGASNTGELFF.

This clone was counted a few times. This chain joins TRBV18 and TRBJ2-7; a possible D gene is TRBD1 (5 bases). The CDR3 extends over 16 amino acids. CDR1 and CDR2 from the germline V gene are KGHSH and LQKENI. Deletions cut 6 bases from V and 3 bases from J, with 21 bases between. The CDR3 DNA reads TGTGCCAGCTCCTCGTCAACAGGCCCGCACGTCTACGAGCAGTACTTC. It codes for CASSSSTGPHVYEQYF. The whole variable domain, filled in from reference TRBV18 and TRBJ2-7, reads NAGVMQNPRHLVRRRGQEARLRCSPMKGHSHVYWYRQLPEEGLKFMVYLQKENIIDESGMPKERFSAEFPKEGPSILRIQQVVRGDSAAYFCASSSSTGPHVYEQYFGPGTRLTVT.

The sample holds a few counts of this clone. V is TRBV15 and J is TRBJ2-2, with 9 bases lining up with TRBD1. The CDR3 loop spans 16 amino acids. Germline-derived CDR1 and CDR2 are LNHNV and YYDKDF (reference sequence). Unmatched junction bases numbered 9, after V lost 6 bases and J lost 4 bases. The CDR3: CATRGVGQGTTGELFF. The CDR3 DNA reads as TGTGCCACCAGAGGTGTAGGACAGGGGACCACCGGGGAGCTGTTTTTT.

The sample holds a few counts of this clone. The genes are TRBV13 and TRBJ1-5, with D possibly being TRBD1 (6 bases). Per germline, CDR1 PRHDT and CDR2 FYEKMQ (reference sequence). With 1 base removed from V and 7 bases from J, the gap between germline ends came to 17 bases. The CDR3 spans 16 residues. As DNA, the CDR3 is TGTGCCAGCAGCTTAGTAGCAGGGGCAGGGGAACAGCCCCAGCATTTT. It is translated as CASSLVAGAGEQPQHF.

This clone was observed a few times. CDR3 nucleotide sequence: TGTGCCACGCGGGGGAATGGTGAGAACATTCAGTACTTC. Its protein is CATRGNGENIQYF. The chain has TRBV10-3 and TRBJ2-4; the match to TRBD2 covers 7 bases. J gave up 7 bases and V 10 bases, and 10 bases lay outside the gene matches. The CDR3 runs 13 residues. Germline assignment: CDR1 ENHRY and CDR2 SYGVKD.

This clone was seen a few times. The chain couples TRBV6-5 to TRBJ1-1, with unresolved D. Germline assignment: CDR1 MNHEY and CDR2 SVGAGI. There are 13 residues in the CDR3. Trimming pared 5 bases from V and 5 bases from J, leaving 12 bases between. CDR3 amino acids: CASSAYRGTEAFF. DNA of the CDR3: TGTGCCAGCAGTGCATACAGAGGGACTGAAGCTTTCTTT.

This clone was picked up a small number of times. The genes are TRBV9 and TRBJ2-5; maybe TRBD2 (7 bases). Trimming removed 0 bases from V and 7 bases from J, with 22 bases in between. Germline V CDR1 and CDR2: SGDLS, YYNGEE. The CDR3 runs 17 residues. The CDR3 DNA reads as TGTGCCAGCAGCGTAGCCCCAGTCGGGGGGCCGACGGGGACCCAGTACTTC. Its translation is CASSVAPVGGPTGTQYF.

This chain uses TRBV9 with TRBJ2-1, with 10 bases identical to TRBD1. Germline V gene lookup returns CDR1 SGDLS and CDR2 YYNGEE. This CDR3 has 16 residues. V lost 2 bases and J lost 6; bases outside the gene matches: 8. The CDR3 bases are TGTGCCAGCAGCGTGGCCCAGGGACAGGGGTTCAATGAGCAGTTCTTC. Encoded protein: CASSVAQGQGFNEQFF.

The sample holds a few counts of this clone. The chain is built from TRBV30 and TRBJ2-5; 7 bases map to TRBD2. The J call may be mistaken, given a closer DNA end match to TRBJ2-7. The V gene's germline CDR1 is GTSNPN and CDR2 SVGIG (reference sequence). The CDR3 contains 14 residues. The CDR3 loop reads CAWSPGGSSYEQYF. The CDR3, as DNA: TGTGCCTGGAGTCCCGGGGGGAGCAGCTACGAGCAGTACTTC.

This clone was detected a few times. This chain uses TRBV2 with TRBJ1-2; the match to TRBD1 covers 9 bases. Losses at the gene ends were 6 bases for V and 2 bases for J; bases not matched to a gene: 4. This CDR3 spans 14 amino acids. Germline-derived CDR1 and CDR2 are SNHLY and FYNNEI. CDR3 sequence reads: CASSLQGANYGYTF. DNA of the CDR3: TGTGCCAGCAGCCTACAGGGGGCAAACTATGGCTACACCTTC.

CDR3 in DNA: TGTGCCAGCAGCCAAGAGTTGGGGGAGGGCAATCAGCCCCAGCATTTT. It is translated as CASSQELGEGNQPQHF. This chain connects TRBV4-2 to TRBJ1-5; tentative D call: TRBD1 (5 bases). The germline V gene has CDR1 LGHNA and CDR2 YNFKEQ. The CDR3 totals 16 residues. V lost 0 bases to trimming and J lost 2 bases, with 11 bases between them.

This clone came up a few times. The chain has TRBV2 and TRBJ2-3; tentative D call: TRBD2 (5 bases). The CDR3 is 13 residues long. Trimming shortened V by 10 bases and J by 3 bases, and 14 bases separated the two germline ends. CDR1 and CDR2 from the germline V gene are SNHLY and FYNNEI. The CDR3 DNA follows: TGTGCCATTTCCGGCCGGGGTACAGATACGCAGTATTTT. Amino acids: CAISGRGTDTQYF.